This T cell receptor beta chain was identified during a study of shared clonotypes between healthy human individuals. This clone was seen only a few times. Some clones are missing from TCRdb's copy, which holds only in-frame ones; the method was immunoSEQ multiplex PCR. This sample yields some 2,500,000 clones, of which under 95% are seen a single time; approximately 0.35% belongs to the top ten. The sequenced sample consisted of naive CD4+ T cells from PBMCs. The subset is: CD45RA+ positively selected. The source of this sequence is a man younger than 30 in good health. Some clones in this sample may be carry-over from other donors' samples.

The CDR3 here is CASSRGPGSYEQYF. Written as DNA, the CDR3 is TGTGCCAGCTCCCGGGGACCTGGGTCCTACGAGCAGTACTTC. The rearrangement joins TRBV18 to TRBJ2-7; D possibly matches TRBD1 or TRBD2 (5 bases each). The CDR3 covers 14 residues. The V end lost 6 bases, the J end lost 1 base, and 13 bases lay between the germline ends. Per the germline V gene, CDR1 is KGHSH and CDR2 is LQKENI.